One and the same sample provided the 17 T cell receptor beta chains below, sequenced in a study of regulatory T cells in long-lasting Graves disease. Investigators prepared the TCR beta libraries by applying iRepertoire HTBI primers and Arm-PCR of CDR3 regions. Each CDR3 protein is one row after TCRdb ran MiXCR on the multiplex PCR reads. The repertoire holds a few hundred thousand distinct CDR3 sequences, around a quarter seen once, with approximately 26% in the top ten. As to time point: persistent/refractory GD, antithyroid drugs over 5 years with positive TRAb. The TCR library was made from RNA extracted from PBMCs. The source material was peripheral blood mononuclear cells (PBMCs), sampled when the disease was refractory, from a patient treated with antithyroid drugs. The origin of the receptors is a female donor with Graves disease.

This clonotype was observed a handful of times. This rearrangement joins TRBV19 to TRBJ2-7, with 11 bases lining up with TRBD1. The CDR3 has 14 residues. Germline-derived CDR1 and CDR2 are LNHDA and SQIVND (reference sequence). V lost 7 bases, J lost 3 bases, and 5 bases stayed unmatched. The CDR3 spells CASTGTGGVYEQYF. The CDR3 DNA is TGTGCCAGTACAGGGACAGGGGGAGTCTACGAGCAGTACTTC.

Only a few counts were recorded for this clonotype. J is TRBJ1-5 and V is TRBV27, with D possibly matching TRBD1 (5 bases). CDR1 MNHEY and CDR2 SMNVEV come from the germline V gene (reference sequence). The CDR3 runs 15 residues. V was pared by 5 bases and J by 2 bases, with 13 bases between. CDR3 coding DNA: TGTGCCAGCAGTCGGCAAGGGACTGGCAATCAGCCCCAGCATTTT. This codes for CASSRQGTGNQPQHF.

Many counts were recorded for this clonotype. The rearrangement joins TRBV12-3 or TRBV12-4 to TRBJ1-2, with 10 bases lining up with TRBD1. V was pared by 6 bases and J by 2 bases, with 3 bases of the junction left unmatched. CDR3 length equals 14 residues. This chain's CDR3 is CASSSTGGNYGYTF. CDR3 in DNA: TGTGCCAGCAGCTCGACAGGGGGCAACTATGGCTACACCTTC.

Only a few counts were recorded for this clonotype. This may arise from a read error, as a much more abundant clone is one base away. This chain uses TRBV24-1 with TRBJ1-2; D call uncertain. Germline values: CDR1 KGHDR, CDR2 SFDVKD. The CDR3 runs 12 residues. V lost 6 bases, J lost 2 bases, and 6 bases lay in between. CDR3 residues: CATSSGNYGYTF. The CDR3, as DNA: TGTGCCACCAGTTCAGGAAACTATGGCTACACCTTC.

This clonotype was detected a few times. The rearrangement uses TRBV2 and TRBJ1-5, with 7 bases matching TRBD1. With 7 bases clipped from V and 6 bases from J, the junction kept 9 bases outside the gene matches. The CDR3 length is 14 residues. Looked up from germline, CDR1 is SNHLY and CDR2 is FYNNEI. In DNA, the CDR3 is TGTGCCAGCAAGAGACAGGGTTCGGGTCAGCCCCAGCATTTT. This translates into CASKRQGSGQPQHF.

This clonotype has a count of ten or more. The chain uses TRBV7-9 and TRBJ1-4; tentatively, D is TRBD1 (5 bases). Trimming removed 5 bases at V and 7 bases at J, with 17 bases between. The CDR3 spans 15 residues. Looked up from germline, CDR1 is SEHNR and CDR2 is FQNEAQ (reference sequence). Here the CDR3 DNA reads TGTGCCAGCAGCGTGGACAAGACCCGCGGTGAAAAACTGTTTTTT. This codes for CASSVDKTRGEKLFF.

Ten or more counts support this clonotype. The rearrangement joins TRBV3-1 to TRBJ1-1; D is uncertain. V was pared by 4 bases and J by 0 bases, with 12 bases between. The CDR3 is 15 amino acids. Germline V gene data show CDR1 as LGHDT and CDR2 as YNNKEL (reference sequence). The chain's CDR3 is CASSPFGRVNTEAFF. The DNA for the CDR3 is TGTGCCAGCAGCCCTTTCGGACGGGTGAACACTGAAGCTTTCTTT.

The V call is TRBV6-2 or TRBV6-3, the J call TRBJ2-7; 13 bases are shared with TRBD2. The CDR3 has 17 amino acids. Germline V gene sequence: CDR1 MNHEY, CDR2 SVGEGT. Trimming removed 0 bases from V and 2 bases from J; junction bases left unmatched: 4. In nucleotides, the CDR3 is TGTGCCAGCAGTTACTCAGGACTAGCGGGAGCTGCCTACGAGCAGTACTTC. Translation: CASSYSGLAGAAYEQYF.

About this clonotype itself: A much larger clone sits a single nucleotide away, making a read error possible. CDR3 residues: CASSMGGLAGGLGEAQYF. CDR3 DNA: TGTGCCAGCAGTATGGGGGGACTAGCGGGAGGGCTGGGGGAGGCCCAGTACTTC. The chain employs TRBV28 and TRBJ2-5; 16 nucleotides align to TRBD2. There are 18 residues in the CDR3. The V gene's germline CDR1 is MDHEN and CDR2 SYDVKM. V shed 5 bases and J 9 bases; nucleotides not matched to a gene: 15.

J is TRBJ1-2 and V is TRBV4-1, with 9 bases matching TRBD1. Unmatched junction bases numbered 13, after V lost 3 bases and J lost 8 bases. The CDR3 has 16 amino acids. From germline, CDR1 is MGHRA and CDR2 YSYEKL. As DNA, the CDR3 is TGCGCCAGCAGCCAGGGCGGACAGGGGCTAGGGCGAGGCTACACCTTC. Its protein is CASSQGGQGLGRGYTF.

There are a few counts of this clonotype. V gene TRBV6-1 combines with J gene TRBJ2-2; D might be TRBD1 (5 bases). Germline V gene sequence: CDR1 MNHNS, CDR2 SASEGT. The V end was cut by 5 bases, the J end by 8 bases, with 9 bases between. This CDR3 contains 12 residues. The CDR3 loop is CASSPRQGELFF. The CDR3 nucleotides are TGTGCCAGCAGTCCTCGACAGGGGGAGCTGTTTTTT.

This clonotype was recorded a few times. This chain joins TRBV20-1 and TRBJ1-1; a possible D gene is TRBD1 (5 bases). V gave up 5 bases and J gave up 8 bases, with 12 bases separating them. This CDR3 region has 11 residues. Germline V gene data show CDR1 as DFQATT and CDR2 as SNEGSKA (reference sequence). CDR3 nucleotides: TGCAGTGCTGGACATGAGGCAGAAGCTTTCTTT. It yields the protein CSAGHEAEAFF.

To note about this clonotype: The CDR3 does not close with the conserved phenylalanine or tryptophan, likely indicating a read error. The chain joins TRBV11-1 to TRBJ1-1; D is ambiguous. This CDR3 region has 18 residues. The V and J ends lost 10 bases and 3 bases respectively, with 30 bases between them. Germline CDR1 is SGHAT and CDR2 is FQDESV (reference sequence). In DNA form, the CDR3 reads TGTGCCACCGTACCCTTAGCCAAGTCGCGCGGTGGGGACACTGAAGCTTTCCTT. Translation: CATVPLAKSRGGDTEAFL.

This clonotype came up many times. This chain joins TRBV20-1 and TRBJ2-7; D perhaps matches TRBD2 (6 bases). The CDR3 runs 15 residues. Germline V gene sequence: CDR1 DFQATT, CDR2 SNEGSKA (reference sequence). With 0 bases removed from V and 6 bases from J, the gap between germline ends came to 18 bases. CDR3 DNA sequence: TGCAGTGCTAGAGACCCCGGGACTCCCGATGTCGAGCAGTACTTC. This sequence encodes CSARDPGTPDVEQYF.

The chain employs TRBV19 and TRBJ2-5, with 11 nucleotides matching TRBD1. Germline lookup yields CDR1 LNHDA and CDR2 SQIVND (reference sequence). The trim removed 3 bases at V and 4 bases at J, leaving 4 bases unmatched. CDR3 size: 15 residues. The CDR3 reads CASSIGTGGTETQYF. In DNA, the CDR3 is TGTGCCAGTAGTATTGGGACAGGGGGGACAGAGACCCAGTACTTC.

There are a few counts of this clonotype. The rearrangement links TRBV5-6 to TRBJ1-3; D gene ambiguous. The CDR3 has 12 residues. Germline CDR1 SGHDT, CDR2 YYEEEE. Trimming took 1 base from V and 9 from J, leaving 8 bases between them. CDR3 loop: CASSLPLGTIYF. CDR3 nucleotides: TGTGCCAGCAGCTTGCCGCTTGGCACCATATATTTT. The variable domain in full, with the rest retrieved from reference TRBV5-6 and TRBJ1-3, is DAGVTQSPTHLIKTRGQQVTLRCSPKSGHDTVSWYQQALGQGPQFIFQYYEEEERQRGNFPDRFSGHQFPNYSSELNVNALLLGDSALYLCASSLPLGTIYFGEGSWLTVV.

DNA of the CDR3: TGCAGTGCTCGACCCAGTGACAGGGGGCCGGTGGAGCAGCCCCAGCATTTT. Its protein is CSARPSDRGPVEQPQHF. The chain employs TRBV20-1 and TRBJ1-5; 10 positions match TRBD1. This CDR3 spans 17 amino acids. V lost 5 bases and J lost 7; bases outside the gene matches: 17. The V gene's germline CDR1 is DFQATT and CDR2 SNEGSKA (reference sequence).